The 6 T cell receptor beta chains below come from one sample, sequenced in a study of CD8 T cells in Susac syndrome. After extraction with the RNeasy kit, about 0.5 to 1 ug of the RNA was reverse transcribed using random hexamers. TCRdb re-called the immunoSEQ multiplex PCR reads with MiXCR, one entry per CDR3 protein. The sample includes 150,000 to 200,000 distinct CDR3 sequences, approximately 92% of them seen just once. Sequencing used CD4+ T cells from PBMCs. All receptors come from a human donor in good health.

This chain uses TRBV20-1 with TRBJ1-4, with 8 nucleotides matching TRBD1. After removal of 0 bases from V and 0 bases from J, the junction contained 6 bases not matched to a gene. CDR1 and CDR2 (germline): DFQATT, SNEGSKA (reference sequence). The CDR3 covers 17 residues. The CDR3: CSARDSGQGATNEKLFF. CDR3 coding DNA: TGCAGTGCTAGAGATAGTGGACAGGGAGCAACTAATGAAAAACTGTTTTTT.

The chain couples TRBV6-6 to TRBJ1-1; D gene unclear. Trimming cost V 0 bases and J 1 base, with 9 bases left between them. The CDR3 consists of 15 residues. Germline V gene sequence: CDR1 MNHNY, CDR2 SVGAGI (reference sequence). This CDR3 reads CASSYSINGNTEAFF. The DNA of the CDR3 is TGTGCCAGCAGTTACTCGATTAACGGGAACACTGAAGCTTTCTTT.

The J gene is TRBJ1-1, the V gene TRBV4-1; no clear D. V dropped 0 bases and J dropped 2 bases, with 10 bases sitting between them. The CDR3 covers 15 residues. In germline, CDR1 is MGHRA, CDR2 YSYEKL. The CDR3 region is CASSQDQYSNTEAFF. In nucleotides, the CDR3 is TGCGCCAGCAGCCAAGATCAGTACAGTAACACTGAAGCTTTCTTT.

CDR3 in amino acids: CSASSRARAFF. In DNA form, the CDR3 reads TGCAGTGCTAGTTCAAGGGCCAGAGCTTTCTTT. This sequence joins TRBV20-1 and TRBJ1-1; D remains ambiguous. Germline values: CDR1 DFQATT, CDR2 SNEGSKA (reference sequence). Trimming left V 3 bases short and J 10 bases short, with 12 bases between. The CDR3 spans 11 residues.

The chain recombines TRBV6-1 with TRBJ1-4; D perhaps matches TRBD1 (5 bases). Trimming removed 0 bases at V and 6 bases at J, with 17 bases between. The CDR3 contains 17 residues. CDR1 and CDR2 from the germline V gene are MNHNS and SASEGT. CDR3 sequence reads: CASSEALQRGRDEKLFF. As DNA, the CDR3 is TGTGCCAGCAGTGAAGCGCTTCAGAGGGGCCGGGATGAAAAACTGTTTTTT.

This chain joins TRBV29-1 and TRBJ2-5; TRBD1 is a possible D gene (7 bases). Germline V gene data show CDR1 as SQVTM and CDR2 as ANQGSEA. The CDR3 covers 14 residues. V was cut by 7 bases and J by 5 bases, with 20 bases left in between. The CDR3 sequence: CSGSPTGSGETQYF. The CDR3, as DNA: TGCAGCGGGTCCCCGACAGGGAGCGGGGAGACCCAGTACTTC.